This T cell receptor beta chain is from a study of regulatory T cells in long-lasting Graves disease. About the research overall: Graves' patients who were just diagnosed had used antithyroid drugs for under 3 months.

Regarding this clonotype: Its specificity is unknown. This sequence may be a read error, since a much larger clone differs from it by one base.

J lost 4 bases, V lost 7 bases, and 9 bases had no gene match. CDR1 and CDR2 from the germline V gene are SGHRS and YFSETQ. The CDR3 extends over 14 amino acids. The time point is: newly diagnosed GD, antithyroid drugs for less than 3 months. Extracted RNA from PBMCs served as the source of the TCR library. Broader study findings: Patients with persistent disease shared roughly 3,000 public clonotypes, outpacing the roughly 950 shared by new patients.

iRepertoire HTBI primers and Arm-PCR of CDR3 regions built TCR beta libraries. A single record per CDR3 protein comes from TCRdb applying MiXCR to the multiplex PCR reads. The sample records about 530,000 distinct CDR3 sequences, approximately 16% being singletons. This sample was also put to use in a study of T cells in Graves' hyperthyroidism and ophthalmopathy. That source reports: With the HTBI primer set, the TCR CDR3 went through a first round of RT-PCR. Patients with ophthalmopathy were separated from those with stable hyperthyroidism by a 13 V-J model.

The chain uses TRBV5-1 and TRBJ2-7, with TRBD1 matching 9 bases. The TCR comes from a woman in her forties or fifties with Graves disease. The sequencing used peripheral blood mononuclear cells (PBMCs), collected at new diagnosis, from a patient treated with antithyroid drugs. The CDR3 spells CASASGQGGYEQYF. The CDR3 coding sequence is TGCGCCAGCGCTTCGGGACAGGGTGGTTACGAGCAGTACTTC.